This is a list of T cell receptor beta chains from one sample in a study of cytomegalovirus exposure and HLA in healthy donors. Produced via immunoSEQ multiplex PCR; TCRdb's table is partial and in-frame only. The sample yields 30,000 to 45,000 clones, 86% seen once. The sample consisted of PBMCs. The receptors originated from a woman aged 40 to 50 in good health and CMV-seropositive. Both conserved end residues are part of each CDR3.

v_gene	j_gene	CDR3aa
TRBV11-3	TRBJ2-2	CASSFGVGELFF
TRBV7-2	TRBJ1-5	CASSFSANQPQHF
TRBV7-2	TRBJ2-1	CASSSQGNEQFF
TRBV6-6	TRBJ1-4	CASSDETGGNEKLFF
TRBV28	TRBJ2-2	CASSPGRRGTGKLFF
TRBV4-1	TRBJ1-6	CASSQFGQGEPLHF
TRBV6-5	TRBJ1-2	CASSYSRKADYGYTF
TRBV5-1	TRBJ1-2	CASSLADSNNYGYTF
TRBV7-2	TRBJ1-5	CASSLSGGGGEPQHF
TRBV5-1	TRBJ2-5	CASSHLSGQETQYF
TRBV5-4	TRBJ1-2	CASSVQTGDYGYTF
TRBV28	TRBJ2-7	CASRRSGTGGHEQYF
TRBV27	TRBJ2-5	CASSHGLAETQYF
TRBV7-2	TRBJ2-7	CASSTQDRGEQYF
TRBV10-1	TRBJ2-7	CASSRGGGLYF
TRBV9	TRBJ2-3	CASSVVASTDTQYF
TRBV19	TRBJ1-5	CASSIDPRRQPQHF
TRBV21-1	TRBJ2-2	CASTKEGDTGELFF
TRBV7-9	TRBJ2-5	CASSPGERADQETQYF
TRBV14	TRBJ2-7	CASSQDLQGPYEQYF
TRBV15	TRBJ2-5	CASRETNRGRETQYF
TRBV10-1	TRBJ2-7	CASSPVGRTGEQYF
TRBV5-4	TRBJ2-7	CASSSGFGQGGYEQYF
TRBV30	TRBJ1-5	CAWSSITGEGQPQHF
TRBV7-9	TRBJ2-4	CASSLQGDKNIQYF
TRBV18	TRBJ2-1	CASSRALADSSYNEQFF
TRBV5-1	TRBJ1-1	CASSLGDRVDTEAFF
TRBV9	TRBJ1-2	CASSVTGVYGYTF
TRBV6-1	TRBJ2-7	CASSDFGESSYEQYF
TRBV6-5	TRBJ2-1	CASSFPDNEQFF
TRBV7-9	TRBJ1-1	CASSPIRGGLEAFF
TRBV15	TRBJ1-5	CATSRESRGLGQPQHF